This T cell receptor beta chain was identified during a study of T cells in Graves' hyperthyroidism and ophthalmopathy. The CDR3 regions of TCR beta were amplified from RNA transcripts. Initially, a first-round RT-PCR of the TCR CDR3 employed the HTBI primer set. TCRdb re-called the multiplex PCR reads through MiXCR, storing one row per CDR3 protein. The sample gives some 440,000 distinct CDR3 sequences, approximately 14% of which show up once; 7.5% to 8% is in the top ten. This clonotype was counted at least ten times. Exclusion followed for patients with uncontrolled infection, other autoimmune disease, pregnancy or lactation. Germline trimming cut 2 bases from V and 6 bases from J; bases unmatched to any gene: 14. The CDR3 length is 17 residues. CDR1 KGHSH and CDR2 LQKENI come from the germline V gene.

This rearrangement joins TRBV18 to TRBJ2-5; TRBD2 agrees at 8 bases. The sequencing input was blood. The receptor comes from a woman aged 18-30 years with Graves' hyperthyroidism. CDR3 amino acids: CASSPSTRGSGTQTQYF. In DNA form, the CDR3 reads TGTGCCAGCTCACCATCGACCCGGGGTAGCGGGACGCAGACCCAGTACTTC.